The present T cell receptor (beta chain) was sequenced within a study of beta chain features in type 1 diabetes. General observations from the study: In type 1 diabetes patients, VDJ junctions had fewer insertions; deletions at these junctions were more frequent.

Trimming pared 1 base from V and 2 bases from J, leaving 20 bases between. CDR1 SEHNR and CDR2 FQNEAQ come from the germline V gene (reference sequence). The CDR3 is 18 residues long. Purity of each sorted population was above 95%. Expressed TCRB transcripts were sequenced because the entire RNA isolate underwent reverse transcription. Assay: immunoSEQ multiplex PCR; the TCRdb copy retains only in-frame clones and omits some. Found here are about 150,000 clones, under 60% of them singletons; the top ten hold roughly 0.43%. Note on this clone: What it recognizes is unknown.

The receptor's source is a man younger than 35 in good health. Sequenced sample: Tregs from blood. The V call is TRBV7-9, the J call TRBJ1-2, with no clear D. The DNA of the CDR3 is TGTGCCAGCAGCTTAGATTCTTGGTGGCAGACTTTAAACTATGGCTACACCTTC. Amino acids: CASSLDSWWQTLNYGYTF.